The rows below give T cell receptor beta chains drawn from one sample of a study of control samples from healthy donors and cancer patients. Sequencing was performed with immunoSEQ multiplex PCR; in TCRdb, only in-frame clones are kept and a portion is missing. The table shows about 150,000 clones, with 94% occurring only once. The sample consisted of blood. The receptors here all came from a man aged 35-49 years in good health. The CDR3 runs from the conserved cysteine through the conserved F or W. A D gene is named only where the DNA matches it firmly. Clone size is stated in some rows and not others, as once, few, many or a class when expanded.

clone_size | j_call | v_call | d_call | cdr3_aa | cdr3_nt
NA | TRBJ1-1 | TRBV6-5 | NA | CASSGLNTEAFF | TGTGCCAGTAGCGGCCTAAACACTGAAGCTTTCTTT
few | TRBJ1-6 | TRBV6-5 | NA | CASTPSSYNSPLHF | TGTGCCAGCACTCCGAGCTCCTATAATTCACCCCTCCACTTT
NA | TRBJ2-5 | TRBV7-2 | NA | CASSLLGTPGTQYF | TGTGCCAGCAGCTTATTGGGGACTCCGGGGACCCAGTACTTC
NA | TRBJ1-2 | TRBV9 | NA | CASSVAPTVYGYTF | TGTGCCAGCAGCGTAGCTCCGACGGTCTATGGCTACACCTTC
NA | TRBJ2-2 | TRBV4-1 | TRBD2 | CASSLLSGATGELFF | TGCGCCAGCAGCCTCTTGAGCGGGGCCACCGGGGAGCTGTTTTTT
NA | TRBJ1-6 | TRBV6-5 | TRBD1 | CASSPTGPNSPLHF | TGTGCCAGCAGCCCGACAGGGCCTAATTCACCCCTCCACTTT
NA | TRBJ1-6 | TRBV7-2 | NA | CASSPRPGILRNSPLHF | TGTGCCAGCAGCCCGCGACCGGGGATTCTCCGAAATTCACCCCTCCACTTT
NA | TRBJ1-2 | TRBV6-1 | NA | CASSETPNYGYTF | TGTGCCAGCAGTGAAACCCCCAACTATGGCTACACCTTC
NA | TRBJ2-4 | TRBV10-1 | NA | CASSESTDTAKNIQYF | TGCGCCAGCAGTGAGTCCACGGACACAGCCAAAAACATTCAGTACTTC
NA | TRBJ2-3 | TRBV5-1 | TRBD2 | CASSLALRRGGGDTQYF | TGCGCCAGCAGCTTGGCCCTCCGGCGGGGGGGCGGGGATACGCAGTATTTT
once | TRBJ1-5 | TRBV7-9 | NA | CASSRGAGDQPQHF | TGTGCCAGCAGCCGTGGGGCCGGGGATCAGCCCCAGCATTTT
NA | TRBJ1-5 | TRBV9 | NA | CASSVGGGVGQPQHF | TGTGCCAGCAGCGTTGGGGGAGGGGTGGGTCAGCCCCAGCATTTT
once | TRBJ1-3 | TRBV6-5 | TRBD1 | CASSHRDRGVTIYF | TGTGCCAGCAGTCACCGGGACAGGGGCGTCACCATATATTTT
NA | TRBJ2-1 | TRBV28 | TRBD1 | CASSSHRGTGSSLEQFF | TGTGCCAGCAGTTCCCATCGCGGGACAGGGTCCTCTTTGGAGCAGTTCTTC
NA | TRBJ1-5 | TRBV4-1 | NA | CASSQLGWDQPQHF | TGCGCCAGCAGCCAGTTAGGCTGGGATCAGCCCCAGCATTTT
NA | TRBJ2-1 | TRBV4-1 | TRBD2 | CASSLRTSGGADEQFF | TGCGCCAGCAGCCTCCGGACTAGCGGGGGGGCCGATGAGCAGTTCTTC
once | TRBJ1-4 | TRBV6-5 | NA | CASRGQGITNEKLFF | TGTGCCAGCAGAGGTCAGGGGATTACTAATGAAAAACTGTTTTTT
once | TRBJ1-2 | TRBV7-8 | TRBD1 | CASSLTSTGTPLNYGYTF | TGTGCCAGCAGCTTAACATCGACAGGGACCCCTCTTAACTATGGCTACACCTTC
NA | TRBJ1-1 | TRBV10-3 | NA | CAISESGVVNTEAFF | TGTGCCATCAGTGAGTCAGGGGTCGTGAACACTGAAGCTTTCTTT